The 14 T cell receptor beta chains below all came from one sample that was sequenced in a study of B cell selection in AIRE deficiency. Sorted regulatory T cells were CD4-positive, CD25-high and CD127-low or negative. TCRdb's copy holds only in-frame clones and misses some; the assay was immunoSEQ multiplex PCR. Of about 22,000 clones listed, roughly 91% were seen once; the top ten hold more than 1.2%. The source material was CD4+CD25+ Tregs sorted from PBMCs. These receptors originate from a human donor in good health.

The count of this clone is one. This chain's CDR3 is CASSTEGVYEQYF. The CDR3 coding sequence is TGTGCCAGCAGCACCGAGGGGGTCTACGAGCAGTACTTC. V and J are TRBV21-1 and TRBJ2-7; the D call TRBD1 from the table was never checked on the DNA. TRBV21-1 is tagged as a pseudogene. CDR3 length equals 13 residues.

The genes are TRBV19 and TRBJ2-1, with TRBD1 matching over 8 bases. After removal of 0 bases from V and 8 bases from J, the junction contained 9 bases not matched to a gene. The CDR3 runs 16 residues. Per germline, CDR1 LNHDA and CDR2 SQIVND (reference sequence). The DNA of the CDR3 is TGTGCCAGTAGTATAGAGGGCAGGGGGCTGTACGATGAGCAGTTCTTC. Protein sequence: CASSIEGRGLYDEQFF.

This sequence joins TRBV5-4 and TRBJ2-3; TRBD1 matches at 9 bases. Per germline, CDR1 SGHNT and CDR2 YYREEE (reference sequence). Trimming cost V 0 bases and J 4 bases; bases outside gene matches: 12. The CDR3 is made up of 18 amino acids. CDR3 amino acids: CASSLDLVGDRAADTQYF. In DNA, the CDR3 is TGTGCCAGCAGCTTGGATTTGGTAGGGGACAGGGCGGCAGATACGCAGTATTTT.

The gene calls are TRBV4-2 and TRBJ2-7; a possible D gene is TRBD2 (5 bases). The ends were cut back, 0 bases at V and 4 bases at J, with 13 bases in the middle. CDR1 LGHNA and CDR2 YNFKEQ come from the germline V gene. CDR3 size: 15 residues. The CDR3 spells CASSQDIRGGYEQYF. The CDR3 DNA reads TGTGCCAGCAGCCAAGATATCCGGGGTGGTTACGAGCAGTACTTC.

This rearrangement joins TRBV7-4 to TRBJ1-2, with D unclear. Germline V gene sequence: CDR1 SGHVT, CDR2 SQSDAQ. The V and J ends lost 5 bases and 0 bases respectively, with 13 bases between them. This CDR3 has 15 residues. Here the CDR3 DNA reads TGTGCCAGCAGCCAGTGGAGGAATCCTAACTATGGCTACACCTTC. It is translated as CASSQWRNPNYGYTF.

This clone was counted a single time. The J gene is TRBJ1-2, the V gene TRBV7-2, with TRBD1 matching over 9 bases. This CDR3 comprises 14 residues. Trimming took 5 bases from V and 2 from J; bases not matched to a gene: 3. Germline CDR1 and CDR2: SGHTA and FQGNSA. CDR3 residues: CASSPGQGNYGYTF. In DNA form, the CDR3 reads TGTGCCAGCAGCCCCGGACAGGGGAACTATGGCTACACCTTC.

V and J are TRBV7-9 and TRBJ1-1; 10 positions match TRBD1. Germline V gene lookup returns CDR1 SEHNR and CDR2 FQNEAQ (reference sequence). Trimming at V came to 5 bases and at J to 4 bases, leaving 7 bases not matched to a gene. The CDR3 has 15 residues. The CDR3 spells CASSPRQGAGTEAFF. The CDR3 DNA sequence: TGTGCCAGCAGCCCCCGACAGGGGGCAGGCACTGAAGCTTTCTTT.

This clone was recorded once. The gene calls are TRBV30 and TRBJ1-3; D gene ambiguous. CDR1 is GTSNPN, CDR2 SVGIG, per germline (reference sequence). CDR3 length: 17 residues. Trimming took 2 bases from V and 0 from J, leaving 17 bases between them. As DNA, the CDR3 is TGTGCCTGGAGTTTTTTGTTGTTGATTCACTCTGGAAACACCATATATTTT. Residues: CAWSFLLLIHSGNTIYF.

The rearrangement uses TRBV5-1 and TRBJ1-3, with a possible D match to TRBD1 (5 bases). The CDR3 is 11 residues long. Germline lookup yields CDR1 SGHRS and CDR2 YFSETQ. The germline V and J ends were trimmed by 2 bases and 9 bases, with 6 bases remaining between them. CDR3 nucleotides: TGCGCCAGCAGCTTTCAGGGCACCATATATTTT. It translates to CASSFQGTIYF.

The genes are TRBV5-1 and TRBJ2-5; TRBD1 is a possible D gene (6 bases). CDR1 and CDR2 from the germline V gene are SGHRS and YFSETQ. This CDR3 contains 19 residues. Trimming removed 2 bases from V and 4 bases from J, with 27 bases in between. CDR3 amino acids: CASSLDLNRVGGAGETQYF. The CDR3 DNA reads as TGCGCCAGCAGCTTAGACTTAAACAGGGTAGGGGGTGCAGGAGAGACCCAGTACTTC. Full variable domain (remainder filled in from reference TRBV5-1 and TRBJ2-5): KAGVTQTPRYLIKTRGQQVTLSCSPISGHRSVSWYQQTPGQGLQFLFEYFSETQRNKGNFPGRFSGRQFSNSRSEMNVSTLELGDSALYLCASSLDLNRVGGAGETQYFGPGTRLLVL.

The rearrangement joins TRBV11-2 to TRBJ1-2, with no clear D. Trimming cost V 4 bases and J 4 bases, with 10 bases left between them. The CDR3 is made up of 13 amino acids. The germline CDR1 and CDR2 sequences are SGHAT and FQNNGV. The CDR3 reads CASSSRRLYGYTF. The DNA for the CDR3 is TGTGCCAGCAGCTCCAGGCGCCTCTATGGCTACACCTTC.

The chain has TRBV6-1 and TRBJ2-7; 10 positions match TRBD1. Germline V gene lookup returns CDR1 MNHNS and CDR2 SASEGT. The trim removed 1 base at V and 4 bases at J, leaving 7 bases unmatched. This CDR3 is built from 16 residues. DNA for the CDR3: TGTGCCAGCAGTGAAGATGCGGGACAGGGGAAGTACGAGCAGTACTTC. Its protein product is CASSEDAGQGKYEQYF.

In DNA, the CDR3 is TGCACCAGCAGCCAAGTCGTTAAGCGGGCGGGGCTGCTCCAAGAGACCCAGTACTTC. Residues: CTSSQVVKRAGLLQETQYF. This chain links TRBV1 with TRBJ2-5; the D call of TRBD2 is as the table states it, not checked on the DNA. TRBV1 is an annotated pseudogene. The CDR3 sequence is 19 residues long.

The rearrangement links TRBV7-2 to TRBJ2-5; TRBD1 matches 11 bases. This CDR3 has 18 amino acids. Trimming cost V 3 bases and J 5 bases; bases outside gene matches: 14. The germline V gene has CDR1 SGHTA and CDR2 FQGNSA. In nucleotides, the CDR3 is TGTGCCAGCAGCTTCCCCTTCGGACAGGGGGCGCTTCGGGAGACCCAGTACTTC. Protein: CASSFPFGQGALRETQYF.